The sequence of this T cell receptor beta chain was determined in a study of Ad26.COV2.S vaccination and SARS-CoV-2 variants. Produced via immunoSEQ multiplex PCR; TCRdb's table is partial and in-frame only. The repertoire has hundreds of thousands of clones, 83% of them found once; the top ten carry 7% to 9.5%. Treatment defined: some 19 received Ad26.COV2.S at low or high dose, single or two shots; five or six received placebo; per-sample allocation not given. The samples were gathered on day 63 after the first injection of vaccine or placebo. The sample holds one count of this clone. Trimming removed 5 bases from V and 4 bases from J; junction bases left unmatched: 10. CDR3 length: 17 amino acids. Germline V gives CDR1 SSHAT, CDR2 FNYEAQ (reference sequence).

This clonotype was obtained from a person aged 18-65 years who received the Ad26.COV2.S COVID-19 vaccine or a placebo. This sequence joins TRBV7-7 and TRBJ2-1; 11 bases line up with TRBD2. The material sequenced was peripheral blood, taken in a trial of Ad26.COV2.S vaccine versus placebo. CDR3: CASSPRPGTSGYNEQFF. In nucleotides, the CDR3 is TGTGCCAGCAGCCCTAGGCCAGGGACTAGCGGTTACAATGAGCAGTTCTTC.